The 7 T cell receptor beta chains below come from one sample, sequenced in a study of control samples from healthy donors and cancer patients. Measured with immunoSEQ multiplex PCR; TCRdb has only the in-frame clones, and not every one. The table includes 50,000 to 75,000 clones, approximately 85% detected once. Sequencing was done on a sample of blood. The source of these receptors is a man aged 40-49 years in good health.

CDR3 DNA sequence: TGTGCCAGCAGCTTAGGGTTAATGAGGAGGACAGATACGCAGTATTTT. Amino acids: CASSLGLMRRTDTQYF. The chain couples TRBV7-2 to TRBJ2-3; D possibly corresponds to TRBD2 (5 bases). The CDR3 loop spans 16 amino acids. V lost 1 base and J lost 3, with 14 bases in between. The germline gives CDR1 SGHTA, CDR2 FQGNSA.

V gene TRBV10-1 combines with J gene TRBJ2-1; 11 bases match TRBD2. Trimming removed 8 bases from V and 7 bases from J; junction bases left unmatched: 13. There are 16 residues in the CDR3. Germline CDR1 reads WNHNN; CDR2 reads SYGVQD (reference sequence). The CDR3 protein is CASRNPPGLAANEQFF. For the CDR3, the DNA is TGCGCCAGCCGCAACCCTCCGGGACTAGCGGCTAATGAGCAGTTCTTC.

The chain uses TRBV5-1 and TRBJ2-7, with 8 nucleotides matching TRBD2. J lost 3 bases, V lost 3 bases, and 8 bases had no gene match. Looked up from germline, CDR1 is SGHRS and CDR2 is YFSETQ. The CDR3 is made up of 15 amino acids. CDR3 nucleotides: TGCGCCAGCAGCTGGACCGGGACTAGGGTCTACGAGCAGTACTTC. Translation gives CASSWTGTRVYEQYF. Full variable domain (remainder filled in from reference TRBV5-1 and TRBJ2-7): KAGVTQTPRYLIKTRGQQVTLSCSPISGHRSVSWYQQTPGQGLQFLFEYFSETQRNKGNFPGRFSGRQFSNSRSEMNVSTLELGDSALYLCASSWTGTRVYEQYFGPGTRLTVT.

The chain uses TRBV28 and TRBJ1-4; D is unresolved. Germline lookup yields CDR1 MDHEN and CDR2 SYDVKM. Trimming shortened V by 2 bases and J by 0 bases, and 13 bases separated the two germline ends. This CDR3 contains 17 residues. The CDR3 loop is CASSLAPGESTNEKLFF. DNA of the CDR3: TGTGCCAGCAGTTTAGCCCCGGGCGAGTCAACTAATGAAAAACTGTTTTTT.

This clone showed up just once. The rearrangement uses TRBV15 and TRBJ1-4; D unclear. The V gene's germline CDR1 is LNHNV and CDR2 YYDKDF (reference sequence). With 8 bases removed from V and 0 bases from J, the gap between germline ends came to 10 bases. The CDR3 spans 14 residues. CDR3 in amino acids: CATSEFATNEKLFF. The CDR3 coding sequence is TGTGCCACCTCAGAGTTTGCAACTAATGAAAAACTGTTTTTT.

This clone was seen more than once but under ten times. The CDR3 protein is CASSPTGFEQYF. The CDR3 region has the DNA TGTGCCAGCAGCCCAACAGGGTTCGAGCAGTACTTC. V and J are TRBV7-9 and TRBJ2-7, with D tentatively TRBD1 (6 bases). The CDR3 consists of 12 residues. Germline lookup yields CDR1 SEHNR and CDR2 FQNEAQ (reference sequence). Trimming took 5 bases from V and 6 from J, leaving 11 bases between them.

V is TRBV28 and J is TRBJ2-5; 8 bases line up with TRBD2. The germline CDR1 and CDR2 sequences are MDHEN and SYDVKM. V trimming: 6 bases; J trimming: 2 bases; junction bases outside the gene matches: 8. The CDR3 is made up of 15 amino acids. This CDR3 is CASSQPGLEQETQYF. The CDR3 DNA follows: TGTGCCAGCAGCCAACCGGGACTAGAGCAAGAGACCCAGTACTTC. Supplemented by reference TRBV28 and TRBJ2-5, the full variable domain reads DVKVTQSSRYLVKRTGEKVFLECVQDMDHENMFWYRQDPGLGLRLIYFSYDVKMKEKGDIPEGYSVSREKKERFSLILESASTNQTSMYLCASSQPGLEQETQYFGPGTRLLVL.